The clone carrying this T cell receptor beta chain occurred many times. Its antigen is undetermined. This sample stems from a study of human T cells and chemical hapten exposure. The overall study: Per-sample TCR yield variation was attributed mainly to small pooled library volume differences.

Notes on the study in general: DPC sensitization did not alter TCRs above 1 in 1000 frequency.

The time point is: healthy volunteer bleed at 2 weeks. Unfractionated whole blood yielded the extracted total RNA. What the library attached to individual cDNA molecules were unique molecular identifiers. One entry per CDR3 protein results from TCRdb running MiXCR on the RACE reads. Counted here are 100,000 to 150,000 distinct CDR3 sequences, about 9.4% occurring once; the ten biggest clones make up under 2%. Germline lookup yields CDR1 SNHLY and CDR2 FYNNEI. V was clipped by 11 bases and J by 7 bases; unmatched bases: 5. The CDR3 is 13 residues long. The chain has TRBV2 and TRBJ1-6, with 10 nucleotides matching TRBD1. Sequenced sample: whole blood. This clonotype originated in a male donor in good health. Some clones in this sample may be carry-over from other donors' samples. CDR3 nucleotides: TGTGCCTTTGGGACAGGGGAAAATTCACCCCTCCACTTT. Protein product: CAFGTGENSPLHF.